The 21 T cell receptor beta chains below were found in one sample sequenced in a study of T cells in Graves' hyperthyroidism and ophthalmopathy. It was RNA transcripts that yielded the amplified TCR beta CDR3 regions. TCR CDR3 regions were first amplified by RT-PCR with HTBI primers. TCRdb ran MiXCR on the multiplex PCR reads and lists one entry per CDR3 protein. The sample consists of about 400,000 distinct CDR3 sequences, around 15% of them appearing once. The sample consisted of blood. These receptor sequences come from a woman younger than 35 with Graves' hyperthyroidism.

The J gene is TRBJ2-1, the V gene TRBV13; no firm D call. Trimming took 4 bases from V and 0 from J, leaving 16 bases between them. This CDR3 is 17 amino acids long. Germline CDR1 reads PRHDT; CDR2 reads FYEKMQ (reference sequence). The CDR3 DNA reads as TGTGCCAGCAGCTCCCCCCCCGAAGTGAGCTCCTACAATGAGCAGTTCTTC. This gives the protein CASSSPPEVSSYNEQFF.

There are many counts of this clonotype. The chain uses TRBV5-1 and TRBJ1-5; D remains ambiguous. The CDR3 totals 15 residues. Per germline, CDR1 SGHRS and CDR2 YFSETQ. V was cut by 0 bases and J by 0 bases, with 7 bases left in between. CDR3 residues: CASSLGQSSNQPQHF. The CDR3, as DNA: TGCGCCAGCAGCTTGGGGCAGTCTAGCAATCAGCCCCAGCATTTT.

The chain employs TRBV11-2 and TRBJ2-1; 7 bases line up with TRBD2. CDR3 length: 14 residues. Looked up from germline, CDR1 is SGHAT and CDR2 is FQNNGV. J was trimmed by 10 bases and V by 0 bases; bases with no gene match: 6. CDR3 nucleotide sequence: TGTGCCAGCAGCTTAGATCTCGCAGCGGGAGAGCAGTTCTTC. It encodes CASSLDLAAGEQFF.

The chain combines TRBV29-1 with TRBJ2-7; no firm D call. The V end was cut by 3 bases, the J end by 6 bases, with 9 bases between. The germline gives CDR1 SQVTM, CDR2 ANQGSEA. The CDR3 spans 11 residues. DNA of the CDR3: TGCAGCGTTGACGTGGCCGCCGAGCAGTACTTC. It codes for CSVDVAAEQYF.

This clonotype showed up many times. This chain joins TRBV27 and TRBJ2-3; possibly TRBD2 for D (6 bases). V was cut by 3 bases and J by 1 base, with 11 bases left in between. Germline CDR1 is MNHEY and CDR2 is SMNVEV (reference sequence). The CDR3 sequence is 15 residues long. The CDR3 protein is CASSFSASGTDTQYF. The DNA of the CDR3 is TGTGCCAGCAGTTTTTCGGCTAGCGGCACAGATACGCAGTATTTT.

There are many counts of this clonotype. The CDR3 bases are TGCAGTGCTACCGACCCCCACCAAGAGACCCAGTACTTC. This sequence encodes CSATDPHQETQYF. The gene calls are TRBV20-1 and TRBJ2-5, with D unresolved. The germline V and J ends were trimmed by 4 bases and 0 bases, with 9 bases remaining between them. This CDR3 region has 13 residues. Germline V CDR1 and CDR2: DFQATT, SNEGSKA (reference sequence).

The J gene is TRBJ2-1, the V gene TRBV6-2 or TRBV6-3; D is uncertain. Trimming stripped 7 bases from V and 6 bases from J, with 10 bases between. CDR1 MNHEY and CDR2 SVGEGT come from the germline V gene. The CDR3 length is 12 residues. The CDR3 nucleotides read TGTGCCAGCAAATCGTTAGTCAATGAGCAGTTCTTC. Protein sequence: CASKSLVNEQFF.

At least ten counts were recorded for this clonotype. J is TRBJ1-1 and V is TRBV7-6; 9 nucleotides line up with TRBD1. V shed 5 bases, J shed 3 bases, and the junction held 10 bases outside the gene matches. This CDR3 contains 16 residues. Germline values: CDR1 SGHVS, CDR2 FNYEAQ. The CDR3 region is CASSPPGQGYDTEAFF. The CDR3 DNA is TGTGCCAGCAGCCCCCCCGGACAGGGGTATGACACTGAAGCTTTCTTT.

The sample holds many counts of this clonotype. The rearrangement joins TRBV30 to TRBJ2-7; D perhaps matches TRBD1 (7 bases). Germline V gene sequence: CDR1 GTSNPN, CDR2 SVGIG (reference sequence). V was pared by 3 bases and J by 6 bases, with 12 bases between. The CDR3 is made up of 12 amino acids. Written as DNA, the CDR3 is TGTGCCTGGAGCGACCAGGGGGGCGAGCAGTACTTC. Translated: CAWSDQGGEQYF.

Many counts were recorded for this clonotype. A read error may account for a junction end that differs from germline. The chain joins TRBV5-1 to TRBJ1-1; D not resolved. Germline V gene sequence: CDR1 SGHRS, CDR2 YFSETQ. The CDR3 has 13 amino acids. This CDR3 reads CASSLTGNTEAFF. The DNA of the CDR3 is TGTGCCAGCAGCTTAACGGGGAACACTGAAGCTTTCTTT.

This clonotype was picked up many times. CDR3 nucleotide sequence: TGTGCCAGCAGCTCTACTACAGAACGCCCCTACGAGCAGTACTTC. It is translated as CASSSTTERPYEQYF. The chain has TRBV28 and TRBJ2-7, with D uncertain. Germline values: CDR1 MDHEN, CDR2 SYDVKM. The CDR3 totals 15 residues. V was trimmed by 6 bases and J by 2 bases, leaving 17 bases between them. The full variable domain, in which reference TRBV28 and TRBJ2-7 provide the parts outside the CDR3, is DVKVTQSSRYLVKRTGEKVFLECVQDMDHENMFWYRQDPGLGLRLIYFSYDVKMKEKGDIPEGYSVSREKKERFSLILESASTNQTSMYLCASSSTTERPYEQYFGPGTRLTVT.

This clonotype was detected only a few times. The J gene is TRBJ1-5, the V gene TRBV12-3 or TRBV12-4; D perhaps matches TRBD1 (6 bases). This CDR3 has 14 residues. Trimming left V 5 bases short and J 6 bases short, with 14 bases between. CDR3 amino acids: CASSALRGAQPQHF. The CDR3 bases are TGTGCCAGCAGTGCACTTCGGGGGGCTCAGCCCCAGCATTTT.

This clonotype was recorded at least ten times. J is TRBJ2-2 and V is TRBV7-2; TRBD1 is a possible D gene (6 bases). Deletions cut 4 bases from V and 7 bases from J, with 10 bases between. The CDR3 has 13 amino acids. Germline CDR1 reads SGHTA; CDR2 reads FQGNSA. The chain's CDR3 is CASSSGVNGELFF. In nucleotides, the CDR3 is TGTGCCAGCAGCTCAGGGGTGAACGGGGAGCTGTTTTTT.

This rearrangement joins TRBV12-5 to TRBJ1-2; D is unclear. V lost 1 base and J 4 bases, leaving 10 bases between the germline ends. CDR3 length: 14 residues. The V gene's germline CDR1 is LGHNT and CDR2 FRNRAP. CDR3: CASGLGQRTYGYTF. Written as DNA, the CDR3 is TGTGCTAGTGGTTTGGGTCAAAGGACCTATGGCTACACCTTC.

This clonotype appeared many times. This chain joins TRBV20-1 and TRBJ2-1; unclear D gene. Between the trimmed V and J ends, which lost 3 bases and 2 bases, there was a span of 8 bases. The length of the CDR3 is 13 residues. From germline, CDR1 is DFQATT and CDR2 SNEGSKA (reference sequence). The DNA of the CDR3 is TGCAGTGCTAGGACACCGACCTACAATGAGCAGTTCTTC. Protein: CSARTPTYNEQFF.

Many counts were recorded for this clonotype. The CDR3 nucleotides are TGTGCCAGCAGCGCGCAAGGATACCGGGACAACCAAGAGACCCAGTACTTC. The encoded protein is CASSAQGYRDNQETQYF. V usage is TRBV11-2 and J usage is TRBJ2-5; tentatively, D is TRBD1 (6 bases). CDR3 length equals 17 residues. With 5 bases removed from V and 0 bases from J, the gap between germline ends came to 19 bases. Germline loops: CDR1 SGHAT, CDR2 FQNNGV.

This clonotype was detected many times. This rearrangement joins TRBV18 to TRBJ2-3; no reliable D call. Germline V gives CDR1 KGHSH, CDR2 LQKENI. CDR3 length: 15 amino acids. Trimming left V 0 bases short and J 0 bases short, with 7 bases between. Written as DNA, the CDR3 is TGTGCCAGCTCACCACCATCTGCCAGCACAGATACGCAGTATTTT. This encodes CASSPPSASTDTQYF.

This clonotype was seen ten or more times. The V gene is TRBV2, the J gene TRBJ2-7; 12 nucleotides align to TRBD2. The germline V gene encodes CDR1 SNHLY and CDR2 FYNNEI. Unmatched junction bases numbered 2, after V lost 6 bases and J lost 2 bases. The CDR3 is 14 residues long. The CDR3 DNA is TGTGCCAGCAGGCTAGCGGGGGGGACCTACGAGCAGTACTTC. Encoded protein: CASRLAGGTYEQYF.

This clonotype was found many times. The V and J genes are TRBV27 and TRBJ2-7; possibly TRBD1 for D (5 bases). The CDR3 runs to 16 residues. The germline V gene has CDR1 MNHEY and CDR2 SMNVEV (reference sequence). Trimming took off 6 bases at V and 1 base at J, with 19 bases between the two ends. The CDR3 bases are TGTGCCAGCAGCCCAGGACACCAGGGTGGGTCCTACGAGCAGTACTTC. Amino acid sequence: CASSPGHQGGSYEQYF.

The sample holds many counts of this clonotype. This chain's CDR3 is CASSFGSYGYTF. The DNA of the CDR3 is TGTGCCAGCAGTTTCGGGAGCTATGGCTACACCTTC. This rearrangement joins TRBV28 to TRBJ1-2, with D unresolved. Trimming left V 3 bases short and J 4 bases short, with 6 bases between. From germline, CDR1 is MDHEN and CDR2 SYDVKM. The CDR3 runs 12 residues.

V and J are TRBV7-9 and TRBJ2-1; TRBD2 matches at 10 bases. Unmatched junction bases numbered 5, after V lost 5 bases and J lost 4 bases. The CDR3 consists of 15 residues. CDR1 is SEHNR and CDR2 is FQNEAQ in the germline V gene (reference sequence). The CDR3 region is CASSPSGRIYNEQFF. The CDR3 DNA is TGTGCCAGCAGCCCTAGCGGGAGAATTTACAATGAGCAGTTCTTC.